The sample holds a few counts of the clone carrying this T cell receptor (beta chain). What it binds is not known. The entry originates in a study of T-cell reconstitution after alpha-beta-depleted transplantation in children. Regarding the study as a whole: Approximately two months post-transplant, alpha-beta T cells reportedly originated from several hundred expanded graft clones. For some patients, TCRbeta diversity was high at day 60 because of recipient T cells and thymic progenitors that survived. By one year post-transplant, T-cell counts and diversity largely arose from T cells that were newly produced.

Unique molecular identifiers were incorporated when the TCRbeta library was constructed. TCRdb passed the PCR reads through MiXCR, listing each CDR3 protein once. The profile shows approximately 170,000 distinct CDR3 sequences, 11% of them singletons. Germline V CDR1 and CDR2: GTSNPN, SVGIG (reference sequence). With 4 bases clipped from V and 6 bases from J, the junction kept 10 bases outside the gene matches. This CDR3 is built from 15 residues. This specimen consisted of PBMCs, obtained before TCRalphabeta/CD19-depleted stem cell transplant. The receptor comes from a boy between 2 and 10 years old with acute myeloid leukemia, due to receive a stem cell transplant. The rearrangement uses TRBV30 and TRBJ2-1; 9 bases agree with TRBD2. The CDR3 spells CAWTTTSGDFNEQFF. For the CDR3, the DNA is TGTGCCTGGACTACGACTAGCGGAGACTTCAATGAGCAGTTCTTC. Looking up the rest from reference TRBV30 and TRBJ2-1 gives the full variable domain: SQTIHQWPATLVQPVGSPLSLECTVEGTSNPNLYWYRQAAGRGLQLLFYSVGIGQISSEVPQNLSASRPQDRQFILSSKKLLLSDSGFYLCAWTTTSGDFNEQFFGPGTRLTVL.